This T cell receptor (beta chain) appears in the sequencing data of a study of T-cell reconstitution after alpha-beta-depleted transplantation in children. Study-wide results and caveats: It was surviving recipient T cells and thymic progenitors that gave some patients high TCRbeta diversity at day 60. Diversity and T-cell counts at one year after transplant derived mostly from new T cells. Several hundred expanded graft clones reportedly were the source of alpha-beta T cells about two months after transplant.

This clonotype was seen many times. Its antigen remains unidentified. The authors prepared the TCRbeta library with unique molecular identifiers. MiXCR was run by TCRdb on the PCR reads, yielding one entry per CDR3 protein. The data contain roughly 790,000 distinct CDR3 sequences, around 17% of them singletons. Germline CDR1 is SQVTM and CDR2 is ANQGSEA. The CDR3 extends over 18 amino acids. V was clipped by 1 base and J by 0 bases, with 19 bases between them. The source of this sequence is a male patient aged 5 to 17 who had a stem cell transplant for acute lymphoblastic leukemia, so the T cells may come from the graft donor. This sample comprised PBMCs, mostly from graft donor cells, obtained 360 days after TCRalphabeta/CD19-depleted stem cell transplant. V gene TRBV29-1 combines with J gene TRBJ2-1; D possibly matches TRBD1 or TRBD2 (6 bases each). CDR3 bases: TGCAGCGTTGAAGGTTTTCGGGGGCGGGGTAGCTCCTACAATGAGCAGTTCTTC. Protein product: CSVEGFRGRGSSYNEQFF.